This T cell receptor (beta chain) originates from a study of cytomegalovirus exposure and HLA in healthy donors. Study-wide findings and caveats: Three chains tied to CMV proved CMV antigen-specific in vitro. Only CMV serostatus was available as immune exposure information.

The CDR3 loop spans 16 amino acids. The V end was cut by 2 bases, the J end by 4 bases, with 15 bases between. Germline V gene lookup returns CDR1 MNHNS and CDR2 SASEGT. The PCR contained 60 Vbeta and 13 Jbeta primers. TCRdb's copy holds only in-frame clones and misses some; the assay was immunoSEQ multiplex PCR. The data show approximately 220,000 clones, 65% to 90% seen once. Regarding this clone: Its antigen remains unknown.

The donors comprised healthy bone marrow donors. This clonotype was obtained from a girl aged 5 to 17 in good health and CMV-seronegative. Input material: PBMCs. V is TRBV6-1 and J is TRBJ2-1; tentative D call: TRBD2 (6 bases). CDR3 bases: TGTGCCAGCAGTGAATATGGGCGGGGACGTTACAATGAGCAGTTCTTC. Protein sequence: CASSEYGRGRYNEQFF.